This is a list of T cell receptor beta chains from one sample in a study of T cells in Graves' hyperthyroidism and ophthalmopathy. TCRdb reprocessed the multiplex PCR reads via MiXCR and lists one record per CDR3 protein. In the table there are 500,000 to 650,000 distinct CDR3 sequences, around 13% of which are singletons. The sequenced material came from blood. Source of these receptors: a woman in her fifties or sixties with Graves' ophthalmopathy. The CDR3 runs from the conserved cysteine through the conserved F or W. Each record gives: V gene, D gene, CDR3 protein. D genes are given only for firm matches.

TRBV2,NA,CASSEARVNYSPLHF
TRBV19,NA,CASSNGGYQPQHF
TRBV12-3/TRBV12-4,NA,CASSFYRNYGCTF
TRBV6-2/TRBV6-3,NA,CASKYTGFTGELFF
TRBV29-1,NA,CSVGGLSYNTGELFF
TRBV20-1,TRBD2,CSARIVARASGIYFQETQYF
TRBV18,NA,CASSPTGTGSYEQFF
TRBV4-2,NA,CASSPKHIADRYEQYF
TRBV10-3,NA,CAISGAAAGAREQYF
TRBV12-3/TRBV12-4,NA,CASSFADLLNTEAFF
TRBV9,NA,CASSLVGANVLTF
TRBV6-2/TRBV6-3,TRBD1,CASSSPGQGRAQYF
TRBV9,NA,CASSVGGGENGYTF
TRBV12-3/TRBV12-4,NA,CASSFGGREQYF
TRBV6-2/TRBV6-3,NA,CASSDYGGPTGELFF
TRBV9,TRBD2,CASSVGITSGSHEQYF
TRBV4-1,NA,CASSHPGGQRKRKLFF
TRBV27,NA,CASSFQPPLWAGNTEAFF
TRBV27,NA,CASSLLGVPYNEQFF
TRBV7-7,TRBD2,CASSITDSGRQFF
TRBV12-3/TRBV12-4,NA,CASSLYRDGYTF
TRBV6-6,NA,CASSYRFDNSYEQYF
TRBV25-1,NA,CASSTAWGRNTGELFF
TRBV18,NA,CASSPNPGPYYGTDTQYF
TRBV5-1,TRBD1,CASSFQGATGYTF
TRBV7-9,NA,CASSHETGFYEQYF
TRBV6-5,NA,CASSYFYGADNEQFF
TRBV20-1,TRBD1,CSAWTGMNTEAFF
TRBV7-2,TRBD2,CASRYTSSGSASYNEQFF
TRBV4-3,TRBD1,CASSQGGTGLVTGELFF
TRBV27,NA,CASRQRGNYEQYF
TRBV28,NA,CASRQLGAMNTEAFF
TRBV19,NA,CASSTSSNRPPFSYNEQFF
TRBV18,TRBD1,CASSLQGPDQPQHF
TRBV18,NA,CASSPGVQDEAFF
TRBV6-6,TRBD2,CASSYIAGGEETQYF
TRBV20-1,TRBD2,CSAIPGTSGTDTQYF
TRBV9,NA,CASGPSGTGNNEQFF
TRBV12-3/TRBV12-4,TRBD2,CASSLGLAGVSEQFF
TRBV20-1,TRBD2,CSARDFRREAINIQYF
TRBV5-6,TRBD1,CASRLTGTYEQYF
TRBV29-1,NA,CSARRSNYGYTF
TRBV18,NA,CASSEGYNYGYTF
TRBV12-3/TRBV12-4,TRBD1,CASSPRTGGVSGANVLTF
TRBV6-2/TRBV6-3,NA,CASSYDTLNTEAFF
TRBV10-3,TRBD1,CAIRNRGEDAEAFF
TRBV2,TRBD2,CASSDGRVRDTQYF
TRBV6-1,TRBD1,CASSEAQGQGNSYEQYF
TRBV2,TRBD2,CASSGGGVRQTGSEQYF
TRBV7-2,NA,CASSQGPFQTF
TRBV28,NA,CASRQLLGPGEQYF
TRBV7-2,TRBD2,CASSLGNGRVDEQYF
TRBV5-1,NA,CASSLVGSTNTGELFF
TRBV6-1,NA,CASSPVASYNEQFF
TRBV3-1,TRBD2,CASSPTLSGRAASEQFF
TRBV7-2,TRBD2,CASSQATGTRQGGYFYEQYF
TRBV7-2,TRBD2,CASSLGAGAGSTDTQYF
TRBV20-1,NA,CSARGTLYEQYF
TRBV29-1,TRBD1,CSVGKLDRAGGEQFF
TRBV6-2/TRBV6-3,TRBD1,CASSYRPGGSLDNEQFF